This TCR beta chain stems from a study of response to subunit inactivated influenza vaccine. Study outcomes and limitations: Authors suggested each seasonal flu vaccination may recruit only limited numbers of new T cells.

Each CDR3 protein gets one entry after TCRdb re-called the RT-PCR reads with MiXCR. Seen here are 630,000 or so distinct CDR3 sequences, 15% to 17% observed once, and the top ten hold more than 9%. The V end was cut by 4 bases, the J end by 1 base, with 11 bases between. The CDR3 runs 13 residues. Per the germline V gene, CDR1 is DFQATT and CDR2 is SNEGSKA (reference sequence). Notes on this clonotype: What it recognizes is unknown.

V usage is TRBV20-1 and J usage is TRBJ2-7; D possibly matches TRBD1 or TRBD2 (5 bases each). Specimen: PBMCs from blood, collected 12 days after vaccination. This clonotype was sampled from a man aged 50 or older who received an inactivated influenza vaccine. For the CDR3, the DNA is TGCAGTGCTATCGGGACGCAGTCCTACGAGCAGTACTTC. Translating it yields CSAIGTQSYEQYF.